The 29 T cell receptor beta chains presented below share a single source sample, sequenced in a study of TIL therapy for anti-PD-1-resistant metastatic lung cancer. Time point indicated: pre-treatment sample, taken before nivolumab and TIL therapy. The libraries were made with immunoSEQ v3. Libraries were prepared by immunoSEQ multiplex PCR; TCRdb keeps only in-frame clonotypes and omits some of them. The sample carries approximately 47,000 clones, approximately 86% recorded once. The sample in question was blood, obtained at baseline. All receptors come from a person aged 25-85 years with non-small cell lung cancer.

This clone occurred once. The rearrangement uses TRBV30 and TRBJ2-1; 8 bases match TRBD1. Germline V gene lookup returns CDR1 GTSNPN and CDR2 SVGIG (reference sequence). The CDR3 covers 14 residues. V was pared by 0 bases and J by 9 bases, with 7 bases of the junction left unmatched. Here the CDR3 DNA reads TGTGCCTGGAGTGTTTTGGAGACAGGGGTTGAGCAGTTCTTC. It is translated as CAWSVLETGVEQFF.

Note on this clone: The same CDR3 is also encoded by other DNA sequences in this sample. This chain connects TRBV7-3 to TRBJ2-1; D is undetermined. V was shortened by 0 bases and J by 4 bases, with 4 bases between the two germline ends. Germline CDR1 and CDR2: SGHTA and FQGTGA. This CDR3 is built from 13 residues. The CDR3 spells CASSLTGYNEQFF. In nucleotides, the CDR3 is TGTGCCAGCAGCTTAACAGGTTACAATGAGCAGTTCTTC.

The CDR3 sequence: CASSIVGTGELFF. CDR3 sequence (DNA): TGTGCCAGTAGTATAGTTGGCACCGGGGAGCTGTTTTTT. This chain uses TRBV19 with TRBJ2-2; D remains unclear. Germline V lookup: CDR1 LNHDA, CDR2 SQIVND (reference sequence). Trimming took 1 base from V and 4 from J, leaving 4 bases between them. The CDR3 covers 13 residues.

The gene calls are TRBV27 and TRBJ2-7; 7 bases fit TRBD1. The CDR3 sequence is 13 residues long. CDR1 is MNHEY, CDR2 SMNVEV, per germline (reference sequence). V shed 7 bases, J shed 5 bases, and the junction held 8 bases outside the gene matches. The CDR3 loop is CASMGQMGDEQYF. The CDR3 bases are TGTGCCAGCATGGGACAGATGGGGGACGAGCAGTACTTC.

The rearrangement links TRBV27 to TRBJ2-3; D perhaps matches TRBD1 (5 bases). The CDR3 sequence is 13 residues long. CDR1 is MNHEY and CDR2 is SMNVEV in the germline V gene (reference sequence). Trimming stripped 4 bases from V and 4 bases from J, with 9 bases between. Written as DNA, the CDR3 is TGTGCCAGCAGTTCCCAGGGTCCAGATACGCAGTATTTT. Translating it yields CASSSQGPDTQYF.

This chain joins TRBV5-6 and TRBJ2-5; no firm D call. Germline-derived CDR1 and CDR2 are SGHDT and YYEEEE. V was pared by 1 base and J by 2 bases, with 15 bases between. The CDR3 length is 16 residues. The CDR3 protein is CASSLWGEPDQETQYF. CDR3 DNA: TGTGCCAGCAGCTTGTGGGGTGAACCAGATCAAGAGACCCAGTACTTC.

This clone was recorded once. The rearrangement links TRBV6-2 or TRBV6-3 to TRBJ2-7; a weak D match, TRBD1 (5 bases). V was pared by 6 bases and J by 3 bases, with 15 bases between. The germline V gene encodes CDR1 MNHEY and CDR2 SVGEGT. The CDR3 length is 14 residues. CDR3 in amino acids: CASSFQTVNYEQYF. The DNA of the CDR3 is TGTGCCAGCAGCTTCCAGACAGTAAACTACGAGCAGTACTTC.

This sequence joins TRBV11-2 and TRBJ2-2, with D possibly being TRBD1 or TRBD2 (6 bases each). Trimming took 2 bases from V and 4 from J, leaving 17 bases between them. Germline V gene data show CDR1 as SGHAT and CDR2 as FQNNGV. The CDR3 covers 17 residues. The CDR3 DNA reads TGTGCCAGCAGCTTATCTCTAGGGGGGCGGGGCACCGGGGAGCTGTTTTTT. It is translated as CASSLSLGGRGTGELFF.

J is TRBJ2-7 and V is TRBV5-1; the D gene could be TRBD1 or TRBD2 (6 bases each). The germline V and J ends were trimmed by 4 bases and 3 bases, with 17 bases remaining between them. CDR1 and CDR2 (germline): SGHRS, YFSETQ. This CDR3 comprises 15 residues. CDR3 sequence reads: CASSTGTPAGYEQYF. The DNA for the CDR3 is TGCGCCAGCAGCACCGGGACACCAGCGGGCTACGAGCAGTACTTC.

The gene calls are TRBV28 and TRBJ1-4, with TRBD1 as a possible D gene (5 bases). CDR1 MDHEN and CDR2 SYDVKM come from the germline V gene. Trimming removed 3 bases at V and 5 bases at J, with 13 bases between. This CDR3 contains 15 residues. The CDR3 DNA follows: TGTGCCAGCAGTTTTTTGGGAGAGGGGAATGAAAAACTGTTTTTT. This codes for CASSFLGEGNEKLFF.

Only a few counts were recorded for this clone. The rearrangement links TRBV29-1 to TRBJ2-2, with D possibly TRBD2 on 7 matching bases. Trimming took off 1 base at V and 4 bases at J, with 10 bases between the two ends. This CDR3 region has 14 residues. The germline CDR1 and CDR2 sequences are SQVTM and ANQGSEA. This chain's CDR3 is CSVEARGATGELFF. The DNA for the CDR3 is TGCAGCGTTGAAGCCCGGGGGGCCACCGGGGAGCTGTTTTTT.

This chain joins TRBV6-2 or TRBV6-3 and TRBJ2-7; D gene unclear. CDR3 length equals 13 residues. V lost 0 bases, J lost 3 bases, and 6 bases lay in between. Germline CDR1 reads MNHEY; CDR2 reads SVGEGT. Here the CDR3 DNA reads TGTGCCAGCAGTTACTCGCGGAACTACGAGCAGTACTTC. Translating it yields CASSYSRNYEQYF.

V and J are TRBV11-2 and TRBJ2-3; perhaps TRBD1 as D (6 bases). Germline assignment: CDR1 SGHAT and CDR2 FQNNGV. The CDR3 sequence is 15 residues long. V was cut by 5 bases and J by 1 base, with 13 bases left in between. The CDR3 DNA is TGTGCCAGCAGCAGAAGACAGGACCGCACAGATACGCAGTATTTT. Translation: CASSRRQDRTDTQYF.

The rearrangement uses TRBV30 and TRBJ2-2; the D gene is possibly TRBD2 (5 bases). The V gene lost 8 bases and the J gene lost 2 bases, with 9 bases spanning the gap. The CDR3 covers 12 residues. The V gene's germline CDR1 is GTSNPN and CDR2 SVGIG (reference sequence). CDR3 residues: CARAVNTGELFF. The CDR3 DNA is TGTGCCCGAGCGGTTAACACCGGGGAGCTGTTTTTT. Combining the CDR3 with reference TRBV30 and TRBJ2-2 gives the whole variable domain SQTIHQWPATLVQPVGSPLSLECTVEGTSNPNLYWYRQAAGRGLQLLFYSVGIGQISSEVPQNLSASRPQDRQFILSSKKLLLSDSGFYLCARAVNTGELFFGEGSRLTVL.

The rearrangement links TRBV18 to TRBJ1-3, with a weak D call TRBD1 (6 bases). CDR3 length: 16 residues. From germline, CDR1 is KGHSH and CDR2 LQKENI. The ends were cut back, 3 bases at V and 1 base at J, with 13 bases in the middle. CDR3 in amino acids: CASSPRSTGSGNTIYF. In DNA, the CDR3 is TGTGCCAGCTCACCCCGCTCCACAGGGTCTGGAAACACCATATATTTT.

V usage is TRBV6-4 and J usage is TRBJ1-1, with 8 bases lining up with TRBD1. The CDR3 consists of 13 residues. The germline V gene encodes CDR1 MRHNA and CDR2 SNTAGT. V lost 6 bases, J lost 4 bases, and 4 bases stayed unmatched. CDR3 amino acids: CASRQTGGTEAFF. The CDR3 bases are TGTGCCAGCAGACAAACAGGGGGCACTGAAGCTTTCTTT.

About this clone: Compared with germline, one end of the junction differs, possibly owing to a read error. The chain is built from TRBV19 and TRBJ2-7, with 8 bases lining up with TRBD1. There are 12 residues in the CDR3. The germline gives CDR1 LNHDA, CDR2 SQIVND (reference sequence). CDR3 in amino acids: CASSFSGTGLLF. CDR3 DNA: TGTGCCAGTAGTTTCTCCGGGACAGGCCTCTTATTC.

This clone was detected only once. The genes are TRBV30 and TRBJ2-2; D might be TRBD1 (6 bases). CDR1 and CDR2 from the germline V gene are GTSNPN and SVGIG (reference sequence). The germline V and J ends were trimmed by 5 bases and 6 bases, with 10 bases remaining between them. This CDR3 has 12 residues. The CDR3 spells CAWPSGAGELFF. The CDR3 nucleotides are TGTGCCTGGCCTTCAGGGGCCGGGGAGCTGTTTTTT.

V is TRBV27 and J is TRBJ1-2, with 9 nucleotides matching TRBD1. Losses at the gene ends were 6 bases for V and 4 bases for J; bases not matched to a gene: 12. Germline V lookup: CDR1 MNHEY, CDR2 SMNVEV (reference sequence). This CDR3 spans 16 amino acids. The CDR3 bases are TGTGCCAGCAGGAATTTATACAGGGGGCGGATCTATGGCTACACCTTC. Its protein is CASRNLYRGRIYGYTF.

The chain couples TRBV27 to TRBJ2-1; D unclear. With 3 bases removed from V and 5 bases from J, the gap between germline ends came to 14 bases. CDR1 is MNHEY, CDR2 SMNVEV, per germline (reference sequence). The CDR3 spans 15 residues. CDR3 residues: CASSLSGRLDNEQFF. In DNA form, the CDR3 reads TGTGCCAGCAGTTTGAGTGGCAGGTTGGACAATGAGCAGTTCTTC.

The J gene is TRBJ2-3, the V gene TRBV28; D is possibly TRBD2 (5 bases). V lost 2 bases, J lost 11 bases, and 11 bases lay in between. The V gene's germline CDR1 is MDHEN and CDR2 SYDVKM. The CDR3 is 12 amino acids. This chain's CDR3 is CASSLTGRGQYF. CDR3 DNA: TGTGCCAGCAGTTTAACGGGTCGGGGGCAGTATTTT.

This rearrangement joins TRBV12-3 or TRBV12-4 to TRBJ2-7; possibly TRBD1 for D (5 bases). The CDR3 has 13 residues. The germline V and J ends were trimmed by 6 bases and 3 bases, with 12 bases remaining between them. The CDR3 region is CASSIEQVYEQYF. As DNA, the CDR3 is TGTGCCAGCAGCATTGAACAGGTCTACGAGCAGTACTTC.

The rearrangement joins TRBV27 to TRBJ1-5, with unresolved D. Trimming shortened V by 0 bases and J by 11 bases, and 11 bases separated the two germline ends. CDR3 length: 13 residues. CDR1 is MNHEY, CDR2 SMNVEV, per germline (reference sequence). CDR3 loop: CASSLSSAGAQHF. The CDR3 DNA follows: TGTGCCAGCAGTTTATCATCGGCCGGGGCCCAGCATTTT.

The CDR3 DNA is TGCGCCAGCAGCCAAACTAGCGGGTCGAACACCGGGGAGCTGTTTTTT. It yields the protein CASSQTSGSNTGELFF. The chain couples TRBV4-3 to TRBJ2-2; 9 nucleotides align to TRBD2. CDR1 is LGHNA and CDR2 is YSLEER in the germline V gene. With V trimmed by 2 bases and J by 0 bases, 1 base remained unmatched. This CDR3 comprises 16 residues.

The chain carries TRBV6-5 and TRBJ2-7; the match to TRBD2 covers 12 bases. V was pared by 9 bases and J by 3 bases, with 6 bases of the junction left unmatched. CDR3 length: 14 residues. CDR1 and CDR2 (germline): MNHEY, SVGAGI. The CDR3: CASISGLAGYEQYF. The CDR3 coding sequence is TGTGCCAGTATCTCGGGACTAGCGGGCTACGAGCAGTACTTC.

CDR3 region: CASRLGGSSNAYNEQFF. The CDR3 DNA reads as TGTGCAAGTCGCTTAGGCGGGAGTAGTAACGCCTACAATGAGCAGTTCTTC. The chain uses TRBV12-2 and TRBJ2-1; the DNA was not used to check the table's D call, TRBD2. TRBV12-2 represents a pseudogene. The CDR3 length is 17 residues.

The gene calls are TRBV30 and TRBJ2-7; 7 bases align to TRBD1. After removal of 5 bases from V and 2 bases from J, the junction contained 0 bases not matched to a gene. The germline CDR1 and CDR2 sequences are GTSNPN and SVGIG (reference sequence). The CDR3 length is 11 residues. This CDR3 is CAWGTAYEQYF. The CDR3 region has the DNA TGTGCCTGGGGGACAGCCTACGAGCAGTACTTC.

The chain is built from TRBV5-6 and TRBJ2-3, with D perhaps being TRBD1 or TRBD2 (5 bases each). Germline assignment: CDR1 SGHDT and CDR2 YYEEEE. This CDR3 region has 15 residues. The V gene lost 0 bases and the J gene lost 1 base, with 9 bases spanning the gap. As DNA, the CDR3 is TGTGCCAGCAGCTTGGGGGGGATCCGCACAGATACGCAGTATTTT. Amino acids: CASSLGGIRTDTQYF.

This clone was recorded only once. The V and J genes are TRBV5-1 and TRBJ2-3; weak D call: TRBD1 (6 bases). This CDR3 contains 14 residues. The germline CDR1 and CDR2 sequences are SGHRS and YFSETQ. V lost 5 bases and J lost 2, with 12 bases in between. The CDR3 DNA is TGCGCCAGCAGTTCAGGACAGCTCACAGATACGCAGTATTTT. Translated, it gives CASSSGQLTDTQYF.